The 3 T cell receptor beta chains below were found in one sample sequenced in a study of blood T cell repertoires in COVID-19. The repertoire was sequenced with immunoSEQ multiplex PCR; TCRdb's copy has only in-frame clones and lacks some. This sample yields about 160,000 clones, of which less than 85% are seen a single time; 5.5% to 7.5% belongs to the top ten. The sample was peripheral blood. Receptor source: a woman aged 40 to 50 with COVID-19, enrolled during active disease.

The gene calls are TRBV28 and TRBJ2-7; D might be TRBD2 (6 bases). V was clipped by 2 bases and J by 3 bases, with 11 bases between them. Germline CDR1 is MDHEN and CDR2 is SYDVKM. The CDR3 sequence is 14 residues long. Here the CDR3 reads CASSLALARYEQYF. As DNA, the CDR3 is TGTGCCAGCAGTTTAGCTCTAGCGCGCTACGAGCAGTACTTC.

The V call is TRBV28, the J call TRBJ1-2; D remains ambiguous. V was clipped by 1 base and J by 5 bases, with 2 bases between them. This CDR3 has 11 residues. Germline CDR1 and CDR2: MDHEN and SYDVKM. CDR3 DNA sequence: TGTGCCAGCAGTTTATCGTATGGCTACACCTTC. Translating gives CASSLSYGYTF.

J is TRBJ2-2 and V is TRBV11-3; D is perhaps TRBD1 (5 bases). CDR3 size: 14 residues. Trimming left V 5 bases short and J 4 bases short, with 11 bases between. Germline assignment: CDR1 SGHNT and CDR2 YENEEA. DNA for the CDR3: TGTGCCAGCAGCGCTGTTAGGGGCACCGGGGAGCTGTTTTTT. This gives the protein CASSAVRGTGELFF.